This is a list of T cell receptor beta chains from one sample in a study of brain T cells in children with intractable seizures. The data were produced by immunoSEQ multiplex PCR, yet TCRdb's version contains in-frame clones alone and is incomplete. The repertoire holds 300,000 to 400,000 clones, with over 85% as singletons. The input for sequencing was peripheral blood, taken roughly 5 months after surgery. These receptors were obtained from a boy under two years old with tuberous sclerosis and intractable seizures. Both conserved end residues are part of each CDR3. D genes are given only for firm matches. The size entry is marked missing in some rows and otherwise reads once, few, many or a size class.

D: TRBD1; V: TRBV9; J: TRBJ1-1; size: NA; CDR3: CASSVMGQPGGGPTEAFF; DNA: TGTGCCAGCAGCGTGATGGGACAGCCGGGGGGGGGACCCACTGAAGCTTTCTTT
D: NA; V: TRBV24-1; J: TRBJ2-3; size: NA; CDR3: CATSAGDTQYF; DNA: TGTGCCACCAGTGCGGGGGATACGCAGTATTTT
D: TRBD2; V: TRBV29-1; J: TRBJ2-7; size: NA; CDR3: CSVEAWGLAGAEQYF; DNA: TGCAGCGTTGAAGCCTGGGGGCTAGCGGGAGCCGAGCAGTACTTC
D: NA; V: TRBV19; J: TRBJ1-1; size: once; CDR3: CASSAESSGSVNTEAFF; DNA: TGTGCCAGTAGTGCGGAGTCCTCGGGGAGCGTGAACACTGAAGCTTTCTTT
D: NA; V: TRBV11-2; J: TRBJ2-7; size: NA; CDR3: CASSLDRAYEQYF; DNA: TGTGCCAGCAGCTTAGATCGGGCCTACGAGCAGTACTTC
D: TRBD2; V: TRBV7-9; J: TRBJ2-1; size: NA; CDR3: CASSLLMVAGVGEQFF; DNA: TGTGCCAGCAGCTTACTCATGGTAGCGGGAGTAGGAGAGCAGTTCTTC
D: TRBD2; V: TRBV23-1; J: TRBJ2-1; size: NA; CDR3: CASSQGGLAGYNEQFF; DNA: TGCGCCAGCAGTCAGGGGGGTCTAGCGGGGTACAATGAGCAGTTCTTC
D: NA; V: TRBV28; J: TRBJ2-1; size: NA; CDR3: CASSSPIRQMGYNEQFF; DNA: TGTGCCAGCAGTTCCCCGATCCGACAGATGGGCTACAATGAGCAGTTCTTC
D: NA; V: TRBV29-1; J: TRBJ1-6; size: NA; CDR3: CSVASGENSPLHF; DNA: TGCAGCGTTGCTTCCGGGGAAAATTCACCCCTCCACTTT
D: TRBD1; V: TRBV7-9; J: TRBJ1-6; size: once; CDR3: CASSNPGQNSPLHF; DNA: TGTGCCAGCAGCAACCCGGGACAGAATTCACCCCTCCACTTT
D: TRBD2; V: TRBV9; J: TRBJ2-7; size: once; CDR3: CASSPRGSGTYEQYF; DNA: TGTGCCAGCAGCCCCCGGGGTAGCGGGACCTACGAGCAGTACTTC
D: TRBD1; V: TRBV4-1; J: TRBJ1-6; size: NA; CDR3: CASSQEGTGGSPLHF; DNA: TGCGCCAGCAGCCAAGAAGGGACAGGGGGCTCACCCCTCCACTTT
D: NA; V: TRBV12-3/TRBV12-4; J: TRBJ1-1; size: NA; CDR3: CASSFWTAEAFF; DNA: TGTGCCAGCAGTTTTTGGACCGCCGAAGCTTTCTTT
D: NA; V: TRBV24-1; J: TRBJ2-7; size: NA; CDR3: CATSDQGSHEQYF; DNA: TGTGCCACCAGTGATCAGGGATCCCACGAGCAGTACTTC
D: NA; V: TRBV5-6; J: TRBJ1-5; size: NA; CDR3: CASSFGNNQPQHF; DNA: TGTGCCAGCAGCTTCGGAAACAATCAGCCCCAGCATTTT
D: NA; V: TRBV20-1; J: TRBJ2-7; size: NA; CDR3: CSAGGDVSYEQYF; DNA: TGCAGTGCTGGTGGGGACGTTTCTTACGAGCAGTACTTC
D: NA; V: TRBV12-3/TRBV12-4; J: TRBJ1-5; size: once; CDR3: CASRDESNQPQHF; DNA: TGTGCCAGCAGGGACGAAAGCAATCAGCCCCAGCATTTT
D: NA; V: TRBV7-6; J: TRBJ2-7; size: NA; CDR3: CASSLSDTYEQYF; DNA: TGTGCCAGCAGCTTATCAGATACCTACGAGCAGTACTTC
D: NA; V: TRBV20-1; J: TRBJ1-2; size: NA; CDR3: CSASHIVNYGYTF; DNA: TGCAGTGCTAGTCACATCGTTAACTATGGCTACACCTTC
D: NA; V: TRBV11-1; J: TRBJ1-3; size: NA; CDR3: CASSQGSGNTIYF; DNA: TGTGCCAGCAGCCAGGGAAGTGGAAACACCATATATTTT
D: NA; V: TRBV10-3; J: TRBJ1-1; size: NA; CDR3: CAIRTGGLRGNTEAFF; DNA: TGTGCCATCAGGACTGGGGGCCTTAGGGGGAACACTGAAGCTTTCTTT
D: NA; V: TRBV15; J: TRBJ1-2; size: NA; CDR3: CATSRDGGSGYGYTF; DNA: TGTGCCACCAGCAGAGATGGGGGGTCCGGATATGGCTACACCTTC
D: NA; V: TRBV6-2/TRBV6-3; J: TRBJ1-3; size: NA; CDR3: CASSYSLDFSGNTIYF; DNA: TGTGCCAGCAGTTACTCGTTGGACTTCTCTGGAAACACCATATATTTT
D: NA; V: TRBV7-6; J: TRBJ2-5; size: NA; CDR3: CASSLGQETQYF; DNA: TGTGCCAGCAGCTTAGGTCAAGAGACCCAGTACTTC
D: NA; V: TRBV24-1; J: TRBJ2-1; size: NA; CDR3: CATSDLRRLNEQFF; DNA: TGTGCCACCAGTGATTTGCGGCGGTTAAATGAGCAGTTCTTC
D: NA; V: TRBV5-8; J: TRBJ1-2; size: NA; CDR3: CASSPMGGLGHGYTF; DNA: TGTGCCAGCAGCCCCATGGGGGGTCTCGGGCATGGCTACACCTTC
D: TRBD1; V: TRBV3-1/TRBV3-2; J: TRBJ1-6; size: NA; CDR3: CASSQGQGYNSPLHF; DNA: TGTGCCAGCAGCCAGGGACAGGGCTATAATTCACCCCTCCACTTT
D: TRBD2; V: TRBV7-9; J: TRBJ2-3; size: once; CDR3: CASSLTSGGPTDTQYF; DNA: TGTGCCAGCAGCCTGACTAGCGGGGGCCCCACAGATACGCAGTATTTT
D: NA; V: TRBV7-2; J: TRBJ1-2; size: NA; CDR3: CASSFQGSWHGYTF; DNA: TGTGCCAGCAGCTTCCAGGGCAGCTGGCATGGCTACACCTTC
D: NA; V: TRBV11-2; J: TRBJ1-6; size: NA; CDR3: CASSFGRANSPLHF; DNA: TGTGCCAGCAGCTTTGGCAGGGCCAATTCACCCCTCCACTTT
D: NA; V: TRBV10-3; J: TRBJ2-2; size: NA; CDR3: CAIGPAGELFF; DNA: TGTGCCATAGGACCCGCCGGGGAGCTGTTTTTT
D: TRBD2; V: TRBV7-9; J: TRBJ2-1; size: NA; CDR3: CASSPGNGRTYNEQFF; DNA: TGTGCCAGCAGCCCAGGTAACGGGAGGACCTACAATGAGCAGTTCTTC
D: NA; V: TRBV9; J: TRBJ1-6; size: NA; CDR3: CASSSGAADNSPLHF; DNA: TGTGCCAGCAGCTCGGGGGCGGCCGATAATTCACCCCTCCACTTT
D: TRBD2; V: TRBV5-1; J: TRBJ2-7; size: NA; CDR3: CASSGLAGYEQYF; DNA: TGCGCCAGCAGCGGACTAGCGGGCTACGAGCAGTACTTC
D: NA; V: TRBV29-1; J: TRBJ2-2; size: NA; CDR3: CSVVGLNTGELFF; DNA: TGCAGCGTTGTGGGCCTGAACACCGGGGAGCTGTTTTTT
D: NA; V: TRBV7-9; J: TRBJ2-7; size: NA; CDR3: CASSLSYEQYF; DNA: TGTGCCAGCAGCTTATCCTACGAGCAGTACTTC
D: TRBD2; V: TRBV24-1; J: TRBJ2-3; size: once; CDR3: CATSDSQREGLKRTDTQYF; DNA: TGTGCCACCAGTGATTCCCAGCGGGAGGGCCTGAAAAGGACAGATACGCAGTATTTT
D: TRBD2; V: TRBV3-1/TRBV3-2; J: TRBJ2-7; size: NA; CDR3: CASSQDFFSGRGHEQYF; DNA: TGTGCCAGCAGCCAAGATTTTTTTAGCGGGAGAGGTCACGAGCAGTACTTC
D: NA; V: TRBV4-1; J: TRBJ1-2; size: NA; CDR3: CASSQEGRDDYGYTF; DNA: TGCGCCAGCAGCCAAGAGGGTAGGGACGACTATGGCTACACCTTC
D: TRBD2; V: TRBV28; J: TRBJ2-7; size: NA; CDR3: CASSQTSRDYEQYF; DNA: TGTGCCAGCAGTCAGACTAGCAGAGACTACGAGCAGTACTTC
D: TRBD2; V: TRBV4-2; J: TRBJ2-5; size: NA; CDR3: CASSQDFPSGSRGETQYF; DNA: TGTGCCAGCAGCCAAGATTTCCCTAGCGGATCTAGGGGAGAGACCCAGTACTTC
D: TRBD1; V: TRBV13; J: TRBJ2-7; size: NA; CDR3: CASSPGTAYEQYF; DNA: TGTGCCAGCAGCCCAGGGACAGCGTACGAGCAGTACTTC
D: NA; V: TRBV6-5; J: TRBJ1-1; size: once; CDR3: CASSSIGGNTEAFF; DNA: TGTGCCAGCAGTTCTATAGGCGGGAACACTGAAGCTTTCTTT
D: NA; V: TRBV9; J: TRBJ2-3; size: NA; CDR3: CASSKTGTDTQYF; DNA: TGTGCCAGCAGCAAAACAGGCACAGATACGCAGTATTTT
D: NA; V: TRBV7-3; J: TRBJ2-1; size: NA; CDR3: CASSFYNEQFF; DNA: TGTGCCAGCAGCTTCTACAATGAGCAGTTCTTC
D: NA; V: TRBV5-4; J: TRBJ2-5; size: NA; CDR3: CASSVGLVQETQYF; DNA: TGTGCCAGCAGCGTAGGACTGGTTCAAGAGACCCAGTACTTC
D: NA; V: TRBV11-3; J: TRBJ2-2; size: NA; CDR3: CASSVVSRAGELFF; DNA: TGTGCCAGCAGCGTCGTTAGCAGGGCCGGGGAGCTGTTTTTT
D: TRBD1; V: TRBV11-2; J: TRBJ1-2; size: NA; CDR3: CASSLGQNYGYTF; DNA: TGTGCCAGCAGCTTGGGACAGAACTATGGCTACACCTTC
D: NA; V: TRBV11-2; J: TRBJ2-7; size: few; CDR3: CASSSHASGYEQYF; DNA: TGTGCCAGCAGCTCCCACGCCTCCGGCTACGAGCAGTACTTC
D: TRBD2; V: TRBV6-5; J: TRBJ2-7; size: once; CDR3: CASSYRASGYEQYF; DNA: TGTGCCAGCAGTTACCGGGCTAGCGGCTACGAGCAGTACTTC
D: TRBD1; V: TRBV5-6; J: TRBJ1-3; size: NA; CDR3: CASSLRSAGGSGNTIYF; DNA: TGTGCCAGCAGCTTGCGGTCGGCAGGGGGCAGTGGAAACACCATATATTTT
D: NA; V: TRBV5-4; J: TRBJ1-3; size: NA; CDR3: CASSPDASSGNTIYF; DNA: TGTGCCAGCAGCCCGGACGCGAGCTCTGGAAACACCATATATTTT
D: NA; V: TRBV9; J: TRBJ2-1; size: NA; CDR3: CASSVGSSYNEQFF; DNA: TGTGCCAGCAGCGTCGGGAGCTCCTACAATGAGCAGTTCTTC
D: NA; V: TRBV2; J: TRBJ2-2; size: NA; CDR3: CASSLGRATANTGELFF; DNA: TGTGCCAGCAGTCTCGGGAGAGCCACGGCGAACACCGGGGAGCTGTTTTTT
D: NA; V: TRBV15; J: TRBJ1-1; size: NA; CDR3: CATSRQGGLNTEAFF; DNA: TGTGCCACCAGCAGACAAGGGGGACTGAACACTGAAGCTTTCTTT